What follows describes a single TCR beta chain. What it binds is unknown. This sample is part of a study of siplizumab effects on memory and regulatory T cells. Study-wide results and caveats: Treatment with siplizumab left mappable alloreactive CD4+ clones averaging approximately 69% Treg-derived, compared with under 30% in controls.

Here immunoSEQ multiplex PCR was the method, and the copy in TCRdb shows in-frame clones only, minus some. The sample holds fewer than 85,000 clones; roughly 89% are singletons and the top ten take roughly 1.5%. The V end was cut by 0 bases, the J end by 1 base, with 3 bases between. Germline loops: CDR1 SGHNT, CDR2 YENEEA. This CDR3 has 13 amino acids. The sequenced sample was Tregs sorted from blood. The sequence came from a human donor in good health. This chain uses TRBV11-3 with TRBJ1-1; no reliable D call. The CDR3 DNA reads as TGTGCCAGCAGCTTAGAACCGAACACTGAAGCTTTCTTT. It encodes CASSLEPNTEAFF.